This is a list of T cell receptor beta chains from one sample in a study of T cells after somatic rescue of genetic block. Here immunoSEQ multiplex PCR was the method, and the copy in TCRdb shows in-frame clones only, minus some. This repertoire shows 85,000 to 100,000 clones, about 87% found once; its top ten account for around 1.5%. Sequenced input: peripheral blood mononuclear cells (PBMCs). The receptors stem from a young woman. Both conserved end residues are part of each CDR3. D genes are given only for firm matches. Some rows mark clone size as missing; the rest say once, few, many or name a class of expanded clone.

cdr3_aa	cdr3_nt	cdr3_length	clone_size	d_call	j_call	v_call
CASSARREANNEQFF	TGTGCCAGCAGCGCACGGAGAGAAGCTAACAATGAGCAGTTCTTC	15	NA	NA	TRBJ2-1	TRBV5-6
CATSRVWGPNEQFF	TGTGCCACCAGCAGAGTTTGGGGCCCAAATGAGCAGTTCTTC	14	once	NA	TRBJ2-1	TRBV15
CASSPAGGTDTQYF	TGTGCCAGCAGCCCAGCGGGGGGCACAGATACGCAGTATTTT	14	NA	TRBD2	TRBJ2-3	TRBV6-4
CASSGGPFSYEQYF	TGTGCCAGCAGCGGGGGGCCCTTCTCCTACGAGCAGTACTTC	14	NA	NA	TRBJ2-7	TRBV7-8
CASSSPGVVQYEQYF	TGTGCCAGCAGTTCCCCCGGGGTAGTTCAGTACGAGCAGTACTTC	15	NA	NA	TRBJ2-7	TRBV28
CASSSRAGQVDSYEQYF	TGTGCCAGCAGCTCCAGGGCGGGACAGGTCGACTCCTACGAGCAGTACTTC	17	NA	TRBD1	TRBJ2-7	TRBV11-3
CASEGWGQGNEQFF	TGTGCCAGTGAGGGGTGGGGACAGGGGAATGAGCAGTTCTTC	14	NA	TRBD1	TRBJ2-1	TRBV19
CASSGEKLAGNYEQYF	TGCGCCAGCAGCGGGGAAAAACTAGCGGGAAACTACGAGCAGTACTTC	16	once	TRBD2	TRBJ2-7	TRBV5-1
CASSLLGTSGPYQETQYF	TGTGCCAGCAGTCTCCTCGGGACTAGCGGGCCCTACCAAGAGACCCAGTACTTC	18	NA	TRBD2	TRBJ2-5	TRBV28
CASSGQEKLFF	TGTGCCAGCAGTGGGCAAGAAAAACTGTTTTTT	11	NA	NA	TRBJ1-4	TRBV2
CASSPSRMNEKLFF	TGTGCCAGCTCACCGTCGCGGATGAATGAAAAACTGTTTTTT	14	NA	NA	TRBJ1-4	TRBV18
CSAPGLQEQFF	TGCAGTGCCCCCGGGCTGCAGGAGCAGTTCTTC	11	NA	NA	TRBJ2-1	TRBV20-1
CASRDRGASNTEAFF	TGTGCCAGCAGAGACAGGGGGGCTTCGAACACTGAAGCTTTCTTT	15	NA	TRBD1	TRBJ1-1	TRBV6-6
CASSSDRARAYF	TGTGCCAGCAGCTCAGACAGGGCGCGGGCTTACTTC	12	NA	TRBD1	TRBJ2-5	TRBV5-6
CSDMPLYNEQFF	TGCAGCGACATGCCCCTTTACAATGAGCAGTTCTTC	12	NA	NA	TRBJ2-1	TRBV29-1
CASSATGWREQYF	TGTGCCAGCAGTGCGACAGGGTGGAGAGAGCAGTACTTC	13	once	TRBD1	TRBJ2-7	TRBV27
CASSSPGMRTEAFF	TGTGCCAGCAGTTCTCCGGGGATGAGGACTGAAGCTTTCTTT	14	NA	NA	TRBJ1-1	TRBV6-5
CASSLPGQGIETQYF	TGTGCCAGCAGTTTACCTGGACAGGGAATAGAGACCCAGTACTTC	15	NA	TRBD1	TRBJ2-5	TRBV27
CATSRGRGVGTGELFF	TGTGCCACCAGCAGGGGGCGGGGCGTGGGTACCGGGGAGCTGTTTTTT	16	NA	NA	TRBJ2-2	TRBV15
CASSLTQQGKENYGYTF	TGTGCCAGCAGTCTTACCCAACAGGGTAAAGAGAACTATGGCTACACCTTC	17	NA	NA	TRBJ1-2	TRBV27
CASSFRLAGAGDEQFF	TGTGCCAGCAGTTTCCGACTAGCGGGAGCGGGCGATGAGCAGTTCTTC	16	NA	TRBD2	TRBJ2-1	TRBV27
CASSPGLAGAREQYF	TGTGCCAGCAGCCCCGGACTAGCGGGAGCCCGCGAGCAGTACTTC	15	NA	TRBD2	TRBJ2-7	TRBV7-6
CASSITVQETQYF	TGCGCCAGCAGCATCACGGTCCAAGAGACCCAGTACTTC	13	NA	NA	TRBJ2-5	TRBV5-1
CASSLGLLPPNYGYTF	TGTGCCAGCAGCTTAGGGCTTTTGCCGCCTAACTATGGCTACACCTTC	16	once	NA	TRBJ1-2	TRBV7-2
CASSGTYEQYF	TGTGCCAGCAGTGGGACCTACGAGCAGTACTTC	11	NA	NA	TRBJ2-7	TRBV6-5
CASTRSGPSSYEQYF	TGTGCCAGCACCCGGAGCGGCCCGAGCTCCTACGAGCAGTACTTC	15	NA	NA	TRBJ2-7	TRBV28
CASSELHTGELFF	TGCGCCAGCAGTGAGTTGCACACCGGGGAGCTGTTTTTT	13	NA	NA	TRBJ2-2	TRBV5-1
CAISESTDTQYF	TGTGCCATCAGTGAGTCCACAGATACGCAGTATTTT	12	NA	NA	TRBJ2-3	TRBV10-3